Listed here is a single T cell receptor beta chain. Its antigen is not identified. 60 Vbeta and 13 Jbeta primers were used in PCR. Clones were read by immunoSEQ multiplex PCR, and TCRdb kept only the in-frame ones, dropping some. The sample contains some 150,000 clones, more than 70% of which appear only once. The data were obtained in a study of cytomegalovirus exposure and HLA in healthy donors. Regarding the study as a whole: Rare TCR sequences predominated, though certain public TCRs were found in many donors.

Sequenced sample: PBMCs. This receptor was taken from a man between 60 and 75 years old in good health and CMV-seronegative.

This CDR3 is CASSLYRTGGLQPQHF. CDR3 nucleotides: TGTGCCAGCAGTTTGTACCGGACAGGGGGCCTTCAGCCCCAGCATTTT. The chain recombines TRBV28 with TRBJ1-5; 11 bases are shared with TRBD1. The CDR3 has 16 residues. Looked up from germline, CDR1 is MDHEN and CDR2 is SYDVKM. J gave up 6 bases and V 3 bases, and 7 bases lay outside the gene matches. The variable domain in full, completed from reference TRBV28 and TRBJ1-5, reads DVKVTQSSRYLVKRTGEKVFLECVQDMDHENMFWYRQDPGLGLRLIYFSYDVKMKEKGDIPEGYSVSREKKERFSLILESASTNQTSMYLCASSLYRTGGLQPQHFGDGTRLSIL.